The source of this TCR beta chain is a study of T cells in Graves' hyperthyroidism and ophthalmopathy. The investigators amplified TCR beta CDR3 regions from RNA transcripts. An initial round of RT-PCR targeting the TCR CDR3 relied on the HTBI primer set. From the multiplex PCR reads, TCRdb called clonotypes with MiXCR, one entry per CDR3 protein. In the table there are around 620,000 distinct CDR3 sequences, around 16% of which are singletons. Trimming removed 3 bases from V and 3 bases from J; junction bases left unmatched: 0. The CDR3 has 15 residues. Germline CDR1 reads SGHAT; CDR2 reads FQNNGV. The hyperthyroidism was newly diagnosed and had lasted under 2 months; the patients were aged 18 to 65. Uncontrolled infection, other autoimmune disease, pregnancy or lactation excluded patients. Fresh peripheral blood, more than 8 ml of it, supplied the PBMCs.

The clonotype comes from a woman aged 25 to 39 with Graves' hyperthyroidism. The sequenced material came from blood. The gene calls are TRBV11-2 and TRBJ2-2, with 11 nucleotides matching TRBD2. The CDR3 sequence: CASSFSGGDTGELFF. CDR3 nucleotides: TGTGCCAGCAGCTTTAGCGGGGGGGACACCGGGGAGCTGTTTTTT. Based on the CDR3 plus reference TRBV11-2 and TRBJ2-2, the full variable domain is EAGVAQSPRYKIIEKRQSVAFWCNPISGHATLYWYQQILGQGPKLLIQFQNNGVVDDSQLPKDRFSAERLKGVDSTLKIQPAKLEDSAVYLCASSFSGGDTGELFFGEGSRLTVL.